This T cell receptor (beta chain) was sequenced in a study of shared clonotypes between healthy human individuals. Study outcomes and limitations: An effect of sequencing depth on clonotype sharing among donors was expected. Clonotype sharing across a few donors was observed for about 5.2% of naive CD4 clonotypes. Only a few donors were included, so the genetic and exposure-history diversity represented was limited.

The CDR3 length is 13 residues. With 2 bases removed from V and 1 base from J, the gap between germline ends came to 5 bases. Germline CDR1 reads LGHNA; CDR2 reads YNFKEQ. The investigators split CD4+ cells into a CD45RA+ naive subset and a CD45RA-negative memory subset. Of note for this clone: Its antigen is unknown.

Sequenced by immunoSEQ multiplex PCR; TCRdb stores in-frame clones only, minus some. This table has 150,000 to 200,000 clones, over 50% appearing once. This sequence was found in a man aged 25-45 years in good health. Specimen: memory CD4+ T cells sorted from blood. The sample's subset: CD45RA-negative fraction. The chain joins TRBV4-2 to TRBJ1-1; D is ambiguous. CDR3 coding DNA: TGTGCCAGCAGCCAATCTGAGAACACTGAAGCTTTCTTT. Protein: CASSQSENTEAFF.